The 10 T cell receptor beta chains below all came from one sample that was sequenced in a study of blood T cell repertoires in COVID-19. Assay: immunoSEQ multiplex PCR; the TCRdb copy retains only in-frame clones and omits some. The table lists 350,000 to 400,000 clones, approximately 86% of them singletons. The sample taken for sequencing was peripheral blood. The receptors originated from a woman in her sixties or seventies with COVID-19, enrolled during active disease.

The CDR3 region is CSASGPGGGVKTDTQYF. In nucleotides, the CDR3 is TGCAGTGCTAGTGGTCCTGGCGGGGGCGTTAAAACAGATACGCAGTATTTT. This rearrangement joins TRBV20-1 to TRBJ2-3, with D tentatively TRBD2 (7 bases). Trimming took 3 bases from V and 3 from J, leaving 22 bases between them. The CDR3 consists of 17 residues. CDR1 DFQATT and CDR2 SNEGSKA come from the germline V gene (reference sequence).

The chain joins TRBV9 to TRBJ1-3; D is unclear. This CDR3 is built from 14 residues. Deletions cut 0 bases from V and 2 bases from J, with 6 bases between. Germline CDR1 SGDLS, CDR2 YYNGEE. The CDR3 nucleotides read TGTGCCAGCAGCGTAGGAAACACTGGAAACACCATATATTTT. It specifies CASSVGNTGNTIYF.

The CDR3 region has the DNA TGTGCCAGCATCCCCCAACCTGGGACATCCTATGGCTACACCTTC. Residues: CASIPQPGTSYGYTF. The chain has TRBV6-2 or TRBV6-3 and TRBJ1-2; possibly TRBD1 for D (6 bases). The CDR3 consists of 15 residues. The germline CDR1 and CDR2 sequences are MNHEY and SVGEGT. Trimming pared 7 bases from V and 4 bases from J, leaving 19 bases between.

The rearrangement uses TRBV5-1 and TRBJ1-1; perhaps TRBD1 as D (5 bases). V shed 4 bases and J shed 0 bases, with 13 bases lying between them. CDR3 length equals 15 residues. In germline, CDR1 is SGHRS, CDR2 YFSETQ. In DNA form, the CDR3 reads TGCGCCAGCAGCGCCGACAGCAACATGAACACTGAAGCTTTCTTT. Protein: CASSADSNMNTEAFF.

The V gene is TRBV29-1, the J gene TRBJ1-1; 11 nucleotides align to TRBD1. The CDR3 has 18 amino acids. V gave up 2 bases and J gave up 1 base; unmatched junction bases: 12. In germline, CDR1 is SQVTM, CDR2 ANQGSEA. Here the CDR3 reads CSVEKALDRGLWNTEAFF. CDR3 in DNA: TGCAGCGTTGAAAAGGCGCTGGACAGGGGGCTTTGGAACACTGAAGCTTTCTTT.

This chain connects TRBV27 to TRBJ2-7, with 11 positions matching TRBD2. Germline V gene sequence: CDR1 MNHEY, CDR2 SMNVEV (reference sequence). This CDR3 is 18 amino acids long. V lost 5 bases, J lost 2 bases, and 14 bases stayed unmatched. The CDR3: CASSPTRLGTSGTYEQYF. The DNA of the CDR3 is TGTGCCAGCAGTCCCACCCGCCTCGGGACTAGCGGAACCTACGAGCAGTACTTC.

The rearrangement uses TRBV5-6 and TRBJ1-1, with TRBD1 matching over 8 bases. This CDR3 is built from 16 residues. CDR1 is SGHDT, CDR2 YYEEEE, per germline. V lost 4 bases to trimming and J lost 0 bases; unmatched junction nucleotides: 8. The CDR3, as DNA: TGTGCCAGCAGCCCCCTAAGGACAGGGTTGAACACTGAAGCTTTCTTT. Its translation: CASSPLRTGLNTEAFF.

V usage is TRBV7-2 and J usage is TRBJ2-7; D is unresolved. The CDR3 has 12 residues. From germline, CDR1 is SGHTA and CDR2 FQGNSA. Trimming shortened V by 3 bases and J by 9 bases, and 12 bases separated the two germline ends. CDR3 residues: CASSFSFAGQYF. As DNA, the CDR3 is TGTGCCAGCAGCTTCTCCTTCGCCGGGCAGTACTTC.

This clone has a handful of counts. The chain combines TRBV5-1 with TRBJ2-1; D remains unclear. Deletions cut 2 bases from V and 3 bases from J, with 9 bases between. From germline, CDR1 is SGHRS and CDR2 YFSETQ. The CDR3 contains 14 residues. The CDR3 nucleotides are TGCGCCAGCAGCTTCTCTGATAGCTACAATGAGCAGTTCTTC. Protein: CASSFSDSYNEQFF.

This chain uses TRBV6-5 with TRBJ2-2; the D is unclear. Germline CDR1 reads MNHEY; CDR2 reads SVGAGI. CDR3 length: 15 residues. V lost 2 bases to trimming and J lost 5 bases, with 12 bases between them. The CDR3 nucleotides are TGTGCCAGCAGTTACGACGGGTTTGGTACCGGGGAGCTGTTTTTT. It translates to CASSYDGFGTGELFF.